The clone carrying this TCR beta chain occurred a few times. The antigen is unknown. This record belongs to a study of cytomegalovirus exposure and HLA in healthy donors. Though nominally healthy at sampling, donors likely had unrecorded immune exposures. Findings and limits, study-wide: TCR beta chains numbering 150 to 200 were designated cytomegalovirus-associated. As confirmed in vitro, a few CMV-associated chains were specific for CMV antigens.

PCR amplification relied on 60 Vbeta primers (plus 13 Jbeta primers). Assay: immunoSEQ multiplex PCR; the TCRdb copy retains only in-frame clones and omits some. This table has about 180,000 clones, more than 75% appearing once. The CDR3 sequence is 13 residues long. Trimming took 3 bases from V and 5 from J, leaving 10 bases between them. CDR1 and CDR2 (germline): MDHEN, SYDVKM. The gene calls are TRBV28 and TRBJ1-2; possible D gene TRBD1, 5 bases. This TCR was recovered from a woman in her twenties or thirties in good health and CMV-seropositive. Sample: PBMCs. CDR3 sequence: CASSLDTTYGYTF. As DNA, the CDR3 is TGTGCCAGCAGTTTGGACACGACTTATGGCTACACCTTC.